This TCR beta chain is from a study of T cell repertoires in cytomegalovirus infection. Turning to the study itself: Indications came from public TCR beta signatures; they pointed to CMV infection and to a matching HLA type.

Study-wide results and limits: Individuals carrying CMV plus the relevant HLA were identified by cumulative frequency of public TCR beta families. Clonotypes of TCR beta that were HLA-C-restricted and CMV-specific dominated the ex vivo response.

TCRdb itself ran the reads through MiXCR, one entry per CDR3 protein. The sample holds 180,000 or so distinct CDR3 sequences, roughly a sixth seen once. This clonotype was seen a handful of times. Its antigen remains unidentified. The receptor's source is a human donor in good health (CMV status not recorded). Some clones in this sample may be carry-over from other donors' samples. Material for sequencing was CD8+ T cells from PBMCs.

CDR3 residues: CASSELQTLRTEAFF. The DNA of the CDR3 is TGTGCCAGCAGTGAGTTACAGACCCTTAGGACTGAAGCTTTCTTT. This chain joins TRBV2 and TRBJ1-1; D gene unclear. Germline V gives CDR1 SNHLY, CDR2 FYNNEI. The CDR3 consists of 15 residues. V shed 3 bases and J shed 5 bases, with 16 bases lying between them.